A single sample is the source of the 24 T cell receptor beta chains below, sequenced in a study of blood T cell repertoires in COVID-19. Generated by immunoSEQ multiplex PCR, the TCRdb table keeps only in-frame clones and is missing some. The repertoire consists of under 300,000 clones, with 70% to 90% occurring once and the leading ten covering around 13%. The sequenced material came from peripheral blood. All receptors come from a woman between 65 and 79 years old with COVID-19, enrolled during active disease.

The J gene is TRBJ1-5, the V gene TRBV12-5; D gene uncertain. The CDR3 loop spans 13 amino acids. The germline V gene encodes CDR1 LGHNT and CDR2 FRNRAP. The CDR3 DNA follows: TGTGCCACCGGGAGTAATAGCAATCAGCCCCAGCATTTT. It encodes CATGSNSNQPQHF.

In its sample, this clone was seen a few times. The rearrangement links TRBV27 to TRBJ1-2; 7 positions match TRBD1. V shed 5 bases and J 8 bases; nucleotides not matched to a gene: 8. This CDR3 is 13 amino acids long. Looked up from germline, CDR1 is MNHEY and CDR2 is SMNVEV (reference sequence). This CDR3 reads CASSLTGTWGYTF. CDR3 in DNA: TGTGCCAGCAGTCTGACAGGGACTTGGGGCTACACCTTC.

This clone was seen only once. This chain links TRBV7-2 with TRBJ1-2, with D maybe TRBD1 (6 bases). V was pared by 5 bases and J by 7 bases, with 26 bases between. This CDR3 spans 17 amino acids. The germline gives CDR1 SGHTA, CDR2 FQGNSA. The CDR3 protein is CASSVTGSGFLQVGYTF. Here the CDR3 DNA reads TGTGCCAGCAGCGTTACAGGGTCCGGCTTCTTGCAGGTTGGCTACACCTTC.

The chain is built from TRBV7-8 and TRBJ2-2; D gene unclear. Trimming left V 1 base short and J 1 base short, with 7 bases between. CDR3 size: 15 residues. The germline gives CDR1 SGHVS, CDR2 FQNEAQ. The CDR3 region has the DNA TGTGCCAGCAGCTTAGTCTACGTGAACACCGGGGAGCTGTTTTTT. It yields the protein CASSLVYVNTGELFF.

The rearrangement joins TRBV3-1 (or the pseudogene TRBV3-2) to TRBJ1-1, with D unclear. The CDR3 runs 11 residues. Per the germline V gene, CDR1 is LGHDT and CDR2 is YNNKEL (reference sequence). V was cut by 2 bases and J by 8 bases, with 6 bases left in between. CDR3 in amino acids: CASSQQAEAFF. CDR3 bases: TGTGCCAGCAGCCAACAGGCGGAAGCTTTCTTT.

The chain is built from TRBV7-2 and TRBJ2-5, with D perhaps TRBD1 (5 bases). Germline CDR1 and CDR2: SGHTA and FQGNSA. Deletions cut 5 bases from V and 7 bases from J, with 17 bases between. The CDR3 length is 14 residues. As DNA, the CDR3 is TGTGCCAGCAGCCCGACGGGCCAGGGTCCGACCCAGTACTTC. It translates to CASSPTGQGPTQYF.

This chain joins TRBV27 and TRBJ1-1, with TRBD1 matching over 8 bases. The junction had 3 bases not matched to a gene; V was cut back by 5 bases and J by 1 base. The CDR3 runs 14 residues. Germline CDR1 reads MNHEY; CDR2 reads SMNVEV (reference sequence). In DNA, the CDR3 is TGTGCCAGCAGTCCCCAGGGGGCGAACACTGAAGCTTTCTTT. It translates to CASSPQGANTEAFF.

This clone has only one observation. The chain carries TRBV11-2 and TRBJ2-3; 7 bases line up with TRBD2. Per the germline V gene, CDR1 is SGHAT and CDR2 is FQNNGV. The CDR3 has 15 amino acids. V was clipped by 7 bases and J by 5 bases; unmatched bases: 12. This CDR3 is CASNFDGGEGDTQYF. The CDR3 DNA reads TGTGCCAGCAACTTCGATGGGGGGGAGGGAGATACGCAGTATTTT.

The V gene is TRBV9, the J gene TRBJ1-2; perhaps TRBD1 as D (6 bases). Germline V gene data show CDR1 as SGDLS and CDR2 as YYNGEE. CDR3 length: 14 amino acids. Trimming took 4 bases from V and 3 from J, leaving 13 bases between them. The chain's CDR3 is CASSLGDTDYGYTF. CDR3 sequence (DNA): TGTGCCAGCAGCTTGGGGGACACAGACTATGGCTACACCTTC. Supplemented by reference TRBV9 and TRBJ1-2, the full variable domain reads DSGVTQTPKHLITATGQRVTLRCSPRSGDLSVYWYQQSLDQGLQFLIQYYNGEERAKGNILERFSAQQFPDLHSELNLSSLELGDSALYFCASSLGDTDYGYTFGSGTRLTVV.

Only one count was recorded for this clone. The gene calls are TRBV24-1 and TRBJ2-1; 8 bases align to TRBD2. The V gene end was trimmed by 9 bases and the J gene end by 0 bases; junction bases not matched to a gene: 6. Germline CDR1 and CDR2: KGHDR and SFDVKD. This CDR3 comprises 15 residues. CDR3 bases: TGTGCCACCGCTCGCGGGGGGTTCTCCTACAATGAGCAGTTCTTC. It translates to CATARGGFSYNEQFF.

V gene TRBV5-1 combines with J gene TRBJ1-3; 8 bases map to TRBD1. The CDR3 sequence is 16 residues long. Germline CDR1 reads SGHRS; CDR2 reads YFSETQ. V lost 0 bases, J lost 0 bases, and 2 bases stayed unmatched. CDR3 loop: CASSLATGGSGNTIYF. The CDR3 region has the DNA TGCGCCAGCAGCTTGGCCACAGGGGGCTCTGGAAACACCATATATTTT.

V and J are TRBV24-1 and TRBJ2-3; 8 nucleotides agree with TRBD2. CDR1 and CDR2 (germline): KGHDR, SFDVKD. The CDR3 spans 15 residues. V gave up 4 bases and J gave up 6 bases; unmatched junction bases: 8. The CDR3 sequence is CATSDSRSGGDTQYF. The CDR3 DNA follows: TGTGCCACCAGTGACTCCCGATCGGGGGGGGATACGCAGTATTTT.

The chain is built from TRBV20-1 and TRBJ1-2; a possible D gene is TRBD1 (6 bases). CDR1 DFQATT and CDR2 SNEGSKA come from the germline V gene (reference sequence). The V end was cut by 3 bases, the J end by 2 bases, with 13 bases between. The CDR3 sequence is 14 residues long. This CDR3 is CSASIFDRNYGYTF. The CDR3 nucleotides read TGCAGTGCTAGTATTTTCGACAGGAACTATGGCTACACCTTC.

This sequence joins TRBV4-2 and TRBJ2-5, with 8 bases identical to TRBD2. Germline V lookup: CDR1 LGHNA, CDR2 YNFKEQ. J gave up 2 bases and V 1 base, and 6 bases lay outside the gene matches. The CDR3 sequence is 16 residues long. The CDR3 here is CASSQVGASGQETQYF. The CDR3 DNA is TGTGCCAGCAGCCAAGTCGGGGCTAGCGGGCAAGAGACCCAGTACTTC.

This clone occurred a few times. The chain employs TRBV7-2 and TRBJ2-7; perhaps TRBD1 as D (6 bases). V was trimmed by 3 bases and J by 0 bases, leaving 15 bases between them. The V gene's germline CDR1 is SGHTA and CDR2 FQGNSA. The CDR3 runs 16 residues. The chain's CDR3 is CASSLKGDPFSYEQYF. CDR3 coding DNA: TGTGCCAGCAGCTTGAAGGGGGACCCCTTCTCCTACGAGCAGTACTTC.

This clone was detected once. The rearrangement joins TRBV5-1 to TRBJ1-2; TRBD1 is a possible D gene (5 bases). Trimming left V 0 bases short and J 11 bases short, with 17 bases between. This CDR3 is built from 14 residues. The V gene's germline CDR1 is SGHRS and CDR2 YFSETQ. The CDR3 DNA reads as TGCGCCAGCAGCTTGGGCGGGACGGCTCTTATTTACACCTTC. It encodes CASSLGGTALIYTF.

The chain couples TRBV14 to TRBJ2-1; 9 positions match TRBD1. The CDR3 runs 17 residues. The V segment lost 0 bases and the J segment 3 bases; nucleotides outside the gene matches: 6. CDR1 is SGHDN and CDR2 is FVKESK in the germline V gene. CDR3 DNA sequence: TGTGCCAGCAGCCAAGAAGCCCGGGACAGGGACTACAATGAGCAGTTCTTC. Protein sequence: CASSQEARDRDYNEQFF. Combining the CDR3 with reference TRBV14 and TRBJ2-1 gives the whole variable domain EAGVTQFPSHSVIEKGQTVTLRCDPISGHDNLYWYRRVMGKEIKFLLHFVKESKQDESGMPNNRFLAERTGGTYSTLKVQPAELEDSGVYFCASSQEARDRDYNEQFFGPGTRLTVL.

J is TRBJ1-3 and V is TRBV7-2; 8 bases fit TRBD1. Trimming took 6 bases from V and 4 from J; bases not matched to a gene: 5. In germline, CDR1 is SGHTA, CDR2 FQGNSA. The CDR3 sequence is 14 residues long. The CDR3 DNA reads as TGTGCCAGCAGGGCCGGGACAGGCGGAAACACCATATATTTT. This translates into CASRAGTGGNTIYF.

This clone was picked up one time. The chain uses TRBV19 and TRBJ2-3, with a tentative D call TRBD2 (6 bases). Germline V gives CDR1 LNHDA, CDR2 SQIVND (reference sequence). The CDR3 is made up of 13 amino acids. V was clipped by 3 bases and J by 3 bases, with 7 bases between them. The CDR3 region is CASSIRGTDTQYF. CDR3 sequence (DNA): TGTGCCAGTAGTATTCGGGGGACAGATACGCAGTATTTT.

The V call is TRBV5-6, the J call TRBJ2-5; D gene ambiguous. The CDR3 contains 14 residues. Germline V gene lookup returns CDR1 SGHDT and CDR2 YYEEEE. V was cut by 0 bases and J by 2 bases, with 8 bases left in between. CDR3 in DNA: TGTGCCAGCAGCTTGGTCTTTACTCAAGAGACCCAGTACTTC. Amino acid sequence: CASSLVFTQETQYF.

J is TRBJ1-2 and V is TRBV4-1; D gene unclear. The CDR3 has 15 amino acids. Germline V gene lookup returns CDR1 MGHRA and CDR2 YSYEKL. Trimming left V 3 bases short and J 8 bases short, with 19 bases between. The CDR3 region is CASSHRVRTHRGYTF. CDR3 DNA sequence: TGCGCCAGCAGCCACCGGGTAAGGACTCATAGAGGCTACACCTTC.

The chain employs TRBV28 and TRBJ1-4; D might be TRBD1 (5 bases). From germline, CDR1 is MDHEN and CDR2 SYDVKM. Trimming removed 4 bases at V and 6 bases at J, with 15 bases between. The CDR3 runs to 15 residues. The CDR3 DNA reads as TGTGCCAGCAGTTCTCGGGGGGTGGGAGATGAAAAACTGTTTTTT. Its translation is CASSSRGVGDEKLFF.

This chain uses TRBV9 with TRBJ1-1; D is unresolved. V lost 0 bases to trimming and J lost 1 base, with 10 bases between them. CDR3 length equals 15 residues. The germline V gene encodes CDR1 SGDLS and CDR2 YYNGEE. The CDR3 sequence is CASSVGAAKNTEAFF. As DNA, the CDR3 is TGTGCCAGCAGCGTAGGGGCAGCCAAGAACACTGAAGCTTTCTTT.

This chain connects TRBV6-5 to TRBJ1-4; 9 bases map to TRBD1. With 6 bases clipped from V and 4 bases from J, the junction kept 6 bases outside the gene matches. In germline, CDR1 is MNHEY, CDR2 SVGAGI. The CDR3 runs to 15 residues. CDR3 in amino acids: CASRNRGQGNEKLFF. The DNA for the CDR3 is TGTGCCAGCAGAAACAGGGGGCAAGGTAATGAAAAACTGTTTTTT.